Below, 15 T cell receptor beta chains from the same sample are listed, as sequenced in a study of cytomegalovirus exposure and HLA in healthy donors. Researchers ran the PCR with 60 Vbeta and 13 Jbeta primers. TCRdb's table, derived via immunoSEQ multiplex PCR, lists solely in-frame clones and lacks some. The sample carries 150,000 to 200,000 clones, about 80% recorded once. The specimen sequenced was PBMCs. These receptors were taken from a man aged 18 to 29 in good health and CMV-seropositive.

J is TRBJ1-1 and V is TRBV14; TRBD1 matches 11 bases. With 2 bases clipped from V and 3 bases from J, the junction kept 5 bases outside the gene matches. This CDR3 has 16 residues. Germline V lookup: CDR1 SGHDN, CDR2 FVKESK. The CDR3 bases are TGTGCCAGCAGCCAAACACCGGGACAGGGGGACACTGAAGCTTTCTTT. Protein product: CASSQTPGQGDTEAFF. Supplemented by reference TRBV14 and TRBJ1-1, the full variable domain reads EAGVTQFPSHSVIEKGQTVTLRCDPISGHDNLYWYRRVMGKEIKFLLHFVKESKQDESGMPNNRFLAERTGGTYSTLKVQPAELEDSGVYFCASSQTPGQGDTEAFFGQGTRLTVV.

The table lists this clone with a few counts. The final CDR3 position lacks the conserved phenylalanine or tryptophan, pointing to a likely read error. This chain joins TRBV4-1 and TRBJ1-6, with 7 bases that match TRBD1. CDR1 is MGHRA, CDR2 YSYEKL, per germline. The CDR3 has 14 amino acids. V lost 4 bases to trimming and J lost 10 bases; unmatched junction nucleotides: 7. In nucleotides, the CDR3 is TGCGCCAGCAGCCTCAGACAGGGAGACTCACCCCTCCACCTT. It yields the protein CASSLRQGDSPLHL.

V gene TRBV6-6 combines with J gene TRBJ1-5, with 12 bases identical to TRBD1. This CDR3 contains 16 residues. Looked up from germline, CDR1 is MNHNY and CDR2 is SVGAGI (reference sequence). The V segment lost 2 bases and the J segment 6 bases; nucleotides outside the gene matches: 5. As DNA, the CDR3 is TGTGCCAGCAGTTACCCGGGACAGGGGGCCTCTCAGCCCCAGCATTTT. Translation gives CASSYPGQGASQPQHF.

The CDR3 is CASKVDWNTEAFF. In DNA, the CDR3 is TGTGCCAGCAAGGTCGACTGGAACACTGAAGCTTTCTTT. The V and J genes are TRBV2 and TRBJ1-1, with D unresolved. Trimming took 7 bases from V and 1 from J, leaving 10 bases between them. The CDR3 contains 13 residues. The V gene's germline CDR1 is SNHLY and CDR2 FYNNEI.

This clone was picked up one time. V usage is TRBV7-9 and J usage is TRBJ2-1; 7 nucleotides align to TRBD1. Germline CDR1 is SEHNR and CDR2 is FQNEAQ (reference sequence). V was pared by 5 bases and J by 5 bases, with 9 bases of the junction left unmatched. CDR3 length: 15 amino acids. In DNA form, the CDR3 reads TGTGCCAGCAGCATTCCGGGACAGAGGAACAATGAGCAGTTCTTC. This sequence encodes CASSIPGQRNNEQFF.

CDR3 DNA: TGTGCCAGCAGCCTGGGACATTCGAACACTGAAGCTTTCTTT. Amino acid sequence: CASSLGHSNTEAFF. This chain joins TRBV7-3 and TRBJ1-1, with D tentatively TRBD1 (6 bases). The CDR3 is 14 residues long. The V gene's germline CDR1 is SGHTA and CDR2 FQGTGA. V lost 5 bases and J lost 1, with 11 bases in between.

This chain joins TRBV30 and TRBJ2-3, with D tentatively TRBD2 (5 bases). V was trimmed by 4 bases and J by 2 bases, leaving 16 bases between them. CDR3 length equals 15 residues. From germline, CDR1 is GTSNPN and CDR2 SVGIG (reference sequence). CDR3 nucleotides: TGTGCCTGGACGCCTCCGGGAACTAACACAGATACGCAGTATTTT. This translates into CAWTPPGTNTDTQYF.

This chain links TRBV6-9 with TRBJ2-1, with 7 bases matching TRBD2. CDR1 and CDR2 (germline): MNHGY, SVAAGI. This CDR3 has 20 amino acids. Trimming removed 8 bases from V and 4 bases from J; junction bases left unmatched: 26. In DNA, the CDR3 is TGTGCCAGCGGTACACTCGGGGCAGGGCTCGGGCTAGCGGCTTACAATGAGCAGTTCTTC. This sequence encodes CASGTLGAGLGLAAYNEQFF.

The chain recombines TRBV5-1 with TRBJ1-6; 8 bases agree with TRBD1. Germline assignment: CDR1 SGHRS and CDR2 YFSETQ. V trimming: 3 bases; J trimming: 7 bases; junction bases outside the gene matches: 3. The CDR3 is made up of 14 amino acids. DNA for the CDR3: TGCGCCAGCAGCTCGGACAGGGAGAATTCACCCCTCCACTTT. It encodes CASSSDRENSPLHF.

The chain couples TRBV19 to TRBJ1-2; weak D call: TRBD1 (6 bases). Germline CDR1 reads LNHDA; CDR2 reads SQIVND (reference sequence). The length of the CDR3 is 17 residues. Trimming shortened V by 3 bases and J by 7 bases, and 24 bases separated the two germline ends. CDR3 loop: CASSIPHRGGAESGYTF. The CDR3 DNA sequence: TGTGCCAGTAGTATCCCCCATCGCGGGGGGGCGGAGAGTGGCTACACCTTC.

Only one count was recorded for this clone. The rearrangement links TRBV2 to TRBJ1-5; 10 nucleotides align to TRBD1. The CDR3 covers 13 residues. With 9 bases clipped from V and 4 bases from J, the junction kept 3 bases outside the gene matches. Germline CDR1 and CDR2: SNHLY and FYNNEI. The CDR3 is CASTDRGNQPQHF. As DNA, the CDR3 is TGTGCCAGTACGGACAGGGGGAATCAGCCCCAGCATTTT.

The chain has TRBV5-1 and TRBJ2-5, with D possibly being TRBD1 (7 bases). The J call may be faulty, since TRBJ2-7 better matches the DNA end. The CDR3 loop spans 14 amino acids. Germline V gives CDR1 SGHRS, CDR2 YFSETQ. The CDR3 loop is CASSYRGGTDEQYF. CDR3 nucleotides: TGCGCCAGCAGCTACAGGGGAGGAACTGACGAGCAGTACTTC.

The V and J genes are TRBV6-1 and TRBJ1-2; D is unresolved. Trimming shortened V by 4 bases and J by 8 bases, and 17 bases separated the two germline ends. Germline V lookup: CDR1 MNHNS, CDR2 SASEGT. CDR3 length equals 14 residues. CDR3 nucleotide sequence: TGTGCCAGCAGTGGAAGAGGGTTCCCCTTGGGCTACACCTTC. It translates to CASSGRGFPLGYTF.

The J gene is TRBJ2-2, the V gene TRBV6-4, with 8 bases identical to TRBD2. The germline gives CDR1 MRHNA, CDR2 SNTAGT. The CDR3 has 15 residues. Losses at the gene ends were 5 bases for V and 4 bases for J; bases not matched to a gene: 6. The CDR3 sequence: CASSLAGGGTGELFF. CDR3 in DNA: TGTGCCAGCAGTCTTGCGGGGGGCGGCACCGGGGAGCTGTTTTTT.

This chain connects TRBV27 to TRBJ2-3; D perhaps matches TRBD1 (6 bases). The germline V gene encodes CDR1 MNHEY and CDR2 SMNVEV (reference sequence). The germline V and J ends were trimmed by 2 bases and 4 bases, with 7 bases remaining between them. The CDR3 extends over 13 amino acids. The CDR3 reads CASSLAGADTQYF. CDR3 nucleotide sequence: TGTGCCAGCAGTTTAGCAGGGGCAGATACGCAGTATTTT.